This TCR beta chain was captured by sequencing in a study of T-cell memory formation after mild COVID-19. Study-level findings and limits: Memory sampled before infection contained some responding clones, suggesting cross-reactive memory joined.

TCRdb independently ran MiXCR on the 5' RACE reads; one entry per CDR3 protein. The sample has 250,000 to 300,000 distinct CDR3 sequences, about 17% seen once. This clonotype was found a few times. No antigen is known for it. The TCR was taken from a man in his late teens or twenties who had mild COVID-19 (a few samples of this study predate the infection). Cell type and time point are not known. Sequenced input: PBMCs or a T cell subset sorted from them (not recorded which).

The CDR3 here is CASSPVLIGTGELFF. DNA for the CDR3: TGTGCCAGCAGCCCGGTTTTAATCGGAACCGGGGAGCTGTTTTTT. The rearrangement links TRBV7-6 to TRBJ2-2; D is undetermined. The CDR3 extends over 15 amino acids. Germline V gene sequence: CDR1 SGHVS, CDR2 FNYEAQ. V was pared by 5 bases and J by 5 bases, with 15 bases between.